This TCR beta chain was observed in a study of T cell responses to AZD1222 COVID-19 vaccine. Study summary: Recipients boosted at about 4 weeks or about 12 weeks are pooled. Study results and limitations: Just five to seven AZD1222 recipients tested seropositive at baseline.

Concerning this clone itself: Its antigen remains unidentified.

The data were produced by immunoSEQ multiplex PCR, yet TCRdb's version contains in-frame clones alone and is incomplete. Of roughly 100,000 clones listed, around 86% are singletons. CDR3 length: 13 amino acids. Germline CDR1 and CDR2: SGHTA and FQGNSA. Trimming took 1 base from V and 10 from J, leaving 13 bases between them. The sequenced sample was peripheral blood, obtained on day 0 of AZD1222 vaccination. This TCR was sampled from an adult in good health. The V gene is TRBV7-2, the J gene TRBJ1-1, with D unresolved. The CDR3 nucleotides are TGTGCCAGCAGCTTAGGCCGGGCGTCGCGAGCTTTCTTT. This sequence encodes CASSLGRASRAFF.